These T cell receptor beta chains were read from a single sample in a study of T-cell memory formation after mild COVID-19. TCRdb reprocessed the 5' RACE reads via MiXCR and lists one record per CDR3 protein. This table holds 250,000 to 350,000 distinct CDR3 sequences, roughly 15% found once. Sequenced input: PBMCs or a T cell subset sorted from them (not recorded which). These receptors originate from a man aged 18 to 29 who had mild COVID-19 (a few samples of this study predate the infection). Cell type and time point are not known. The CDR3 runs from the conserved cysteine through the conserved F or W. The D gene is left open where the match is weak. Only some rows state a clone size, as once, few, many or a class for expanded clones.

J gene: TRBJ2-5
clone size: .
V gene: TRBV29-1
D gene: .
CDR3 DNA: TGCAGCGTTGGGGGCCAAGCCGAGACCCAGTACTTC
CDR3 protein: CSVGGQAETQYF

J gene: TRBJ1-2
clone size: .
V gene: TRBV7-2
D gene: .
CDR3 DNA: TGTGCCAGCAGCTTAGGGGGGCTCGACTATGGCTACACCTTC
CDR3 protein: CASSLGGLDYGYTF

J gene: TRBJ2-1
clone size: once
V gene: TRBV30
D gene: .
CDR3 DNA: TGTGCCTGGAACGGGAGAGCTGAGCAGTTCTTC
CDR3 protein: CAWNGRAEQFF

J gene: TRBJ2-2
clone size: .
V gene: TRBV4-3
D gene: .
CDR3 DNA: TGCGCCAGCAGCCAAGGCGAGGGAAGTTACACCGGGGAGCTGTTTTTT
CDR3 protein: CASSQGEGSYTGELFF

J gene: TRBJ1-2
clone size: few
V gene: TRBV18
D gene: .
CDR3 DNA: TGTGCCAGCTCACCGGACAGTGACTATGGCTACACCTTC
CDR3 protein: CASSPDSDYGYTF

J gene: TRBJ2-1
clone size: few
V gene: TRBV12-3/TRBV12-4
D gene: .
CDR3 DNA: TGTGCCAGCAGTTTCGCCAAAACGTCCTCAGGGGATGATGAGCAGTTCTTC
CDR3 protein: CASSFAKTSSGDDEQFF

J gene: TRBJ2-3
clone size: .
V gene: TRBV5-1
D gene: .
CDR3 DNA: TGCGCCAGCAGCCTAGCGTCTAGACGTACGCAGTATTTT
CDR3 protein: CASSLASRRTQYF

J gene: TRBJ2-1
clone size: many
V gene: TRBV18
D gene: TRBD1
CDR3 DNA: TGTGCCAGCTCCCAGACGGACAGGGGGTTCTACAATGAGCAGTTCTTC
CDR3 protein: CASSQTDRGFYNEQFF

J gene: TRBJ2-1
clone size: few
V gene: TRBV6-2/TRBV6-3
D gene: .
CDR3 DNA: TGTGCCAGCAGTTACGGCCCCAATGAGCAGTTCTTC
CDR3 protein: CASSYGPNEQFF

J gene: TRBJ2-2
clone size: .
V gene: TRBV2
D gene: .
CDR3 DNA: TGTGCCAGCAGTCCCGAGTTGGGGGAGCTGTTTTTT
CDR3 protein: CASSPELGELFF

J gene: TRBJ2-2
clone size: many
V gene: TRBV6-4
D gene: .
CDR3 DNA: TGTGCCAGCAGTGACTCAGAGGTCGGGGAGCTGTTTTTT
CDR3 protein: CASSDSEVGELFF

J gene: TRBJ2-7
clone size: many
V gene: TRBV20-1
D gene: .
CDR3 DNA: TGCAGTGCTAGAGACCCAGGGGGGGACTACGAGCAGTACTTC
CDR3 protein: CSARDPGGDYEQYF

J gene: TRBJ2-3
clone size: few
V gene: TRBV29-1
D gene: .
CDR3 DNA: TGCAGCGTTGATAGTGCGGTAGTCACAGATACGCAGTATTTT
CDR3 protein: CSVDSAVVTDTQYF

J gene: TRBJ1-1
clone size: .
V gene: TRBV6-5
D gene: .
CDR3 DNA: TGTGCCAGCAGTTACTCGCAGGGATGGCGCGGTTGGAACACTGAAGCTTTCTTT
CDR3 protein: CASSYSQGWRGWNTEAFF

J gene: TRBJ2-7
clone size: .
V gene: TRBV30
D gene: .
CDR3 DNA: TGTGCCTGGAGTGTACTTAGGGGAGGTTCGCCCTACGAGCAGTACTTC
CDR3 protein: CAWSVLRGGSPYEQYF

J gene: TRBJ2-3
clone size: .
V gene: TRBV12-3/TRBV12-4
D gene: TRBD2
CDR3 DNA: TGTGCCAGCAGTTTCCAGCGGGGGGGAGATACGCAGTATTTT
CDR3 protein: CASSFQRGGDTQYF

J gene: TRBJ1-2
clone size: few
V gene: TRBV29-1
D gene: .
CDR3 DNA: TGCAGCGTTGACGGGACGGATTATGGCTACACCTTC
CDR3 protein: CSVDGTDYGYTF

J gene: TRBJ2-3
clone size: .
V gene: TRBV7-9
D gene: .
CDR3 DNA: TGTGCCAGCAGCTTAGGGGTCCAAACAGGGACAGATACGCAGTATTTT
CDR3 protein: CASSLGVQTGTDTQYF

J gene: TRBJ2-1
clone size: many
V gene: TRBV7-2
D gene: TRBD2
CDR3 DNA: TGTGCCAGCAGCTCCAGACAGGCAAGTCTAGCGGGTTCACGGGCCTCCTACAATGAGCAGTTCTTC
CDR3 protein: CASSSRQASLAGSRASYNEQFF

J gene: TRBJ1-6
clone size: .
V gene: TRBV6-2/TRBV6-3
D gene: .
CDR3 DNA: TGTGCCAGCAGAGGTTGGGTCCGAGGTACCCTCCACTTT
CDR3 protein: CASRGWVRGTLHF

J gene: TRBJ2-3
clone size: many
V gene: TRBV4-1
D gene: .
CDR3 DNA: TGCGCCAGCAGCCAAGATTTGAGCACAGATACGCAGTATTTT
CDR3 protein: CASSQDLSTDTQYF

J gene: TRBJ2-6
clone size: .
V gene: TRBV14
D gene: TRBD1
CDR3 DNA: TGTGCCAGCAGCCAGACAGGGTCTTTGCCATTCCGTGCTGGGGCCAACGTCCTGACTTTC
CDR3 protein: CASSQTGSLPFRAGANVLTF

J gene: TRBJ2-5
clone size: .
V gene: TRBV2
D gene: TRBD2
CDR3 DNA: TGTGCCAGCAGTGAAGCGGGGACTAGCGGAGAGACCCAGTACTTC
CDR3 protein: CASSEAGTSGETQYF

J gene: TRBJ2-6
clone size: few
V gene: TRBV7-2
D gene: .
CDR3 DNA: TGTGCCAGCAGCTTTTCGTGGGGGAGCTCTGGGGCCAACGTCCTGACTTTC
CDR3 protein: CASSFSWGSSGANVLTF

J gene: TRBJ1-2
clone size: many
V gene: TRBV5-1
D gene: TRBD1
CDR3 DNA: TGCGCCAGCAGCAGCAGTTCCGGGACAGCCTATGGCTACACCTTC
CDR3 protein: CASSSSSGTAYGYTF

J gene: TRBJ2-2
clone size: few
V gene: TRBV7-7
D gene: .
CDR3 DNA: TGTGCTAGCAGCGCGGCCCGATCGGCAAACACCGGGGAGCTGTTTTTT
CDR3 protein: CASSAARSANTGELFF

J gene: TRBJ2-4
clone size: few
V gene: TRBV10-3
D gene: TRBD1
CDR3 DNA: TGTGCCATCGCCGACTCAACAGGGGGCGGAAACATTCAGTACTTC
CDR3 protein: CAIADSTGGGNIQYF

J gene: TRBJ2-1
clone size: .
V gene: TRBV2
D gene: TRBD2
CDR3 DNA: TGTGCCAGCAGAACTGAGCGGGGCGGTGAGCAGTTCTTC
CDR3 protein: CASRTERGGEQFF